The rows below give T cell receptor beta chains drawn from one sample of a study of blood T cell repertoires in COVID-19. Sequenced by immunoSEQ multiplex PCR; TCRdb stores in-frame clones only, minus some. The sample consists of 200,000 to 250,000 clones, 84% of them appearing once. The sample comprised PBMCs or T cells enriched from blood (not recorded which). The receptors were sampled from a man aged 55 to 70 who had recovered from COVID-19. Each CDR3 is given with its conserved first and last residue. The order of the fields is D gene, J gene, V gene, clone size, CDR3 DNA, CDR3 protein. A D gene is named only where the DNA matches it firmly. For some rows the clone size is stated as once, few or many, or as a class when expanded; others skip it.

>-|TRBJ1-1|TRBV7-3|-
TGTGCCAGCAGCTTAACCGGGCAGGGAAGCGCGGTCTTT
CASSLTGQGSAVF
>-|TRBJ1-3|TRBV6-5|-
TGTGCCAGCAGCTCCGGTGGTGACTCTGGAAACACCATATATTTT
CASSSGGDSGNTIYF
>-|TRBJ2-5|TRBV5-1|-
TGCGCCAGCAGCTCACAGGGAAGAGGAGAGACCCAGTACTTC
CASSSQGRGETQYF
>-|TRBJ1-5|TRBV27|-
TGTGCCAGCACCCCACCGGGGGGCATCCCATTCTATAGCAATCAGCCCCAGCATTTT
CASTPPGGIPFYSNQPQHF
>-|TRBJ2-1|TRBV10-2|-
TGCGCCAGCAGTGACGGGTGGGACGGAGGGTACAATGAGCAGTTCTTC
CASSDGWDGGYNEQFF
>TRBD1|TRBJ1-4|TRBV6-5|-
TGTGCCAGCAGACAGACAGGGGCTGACGAAAAACTGTTTTTT
CASRQTGADEKLFF
>-|TRBJ2-1|TRBV14|-
TGTGCCAGCAGCCGGACTAATCGCAATGAGCAGTTCTTC
CASSRTNRNEQFF
>-|TRBJ2-2|TRBV18|-
TGTGCCAGCTCACCACCGTTTGAGACAGGCCCTTTCACCGGGGAGCTGTTTTTT
CASSPPFETGPFTGELFF
>-|TRBJ2-3|TRBV11-2|-
TGTGCCAGCAGCCCTAGCACAGATACGCAGTATTTT
CASSPSTDTQYF
>-|TRBJ1-3|TRBV6-5|-
TGTGCCAGCAGTTACCCGACCCAGGGTGGAGGAAACACCATATATTTT
CASSYPTQGGGNTIYF
>TRBD1|TRBJ1-6|TRBV6-5|-
TGTGCCAGCCAAACACCGGGACAGGCATTTTCACCCCTCCACTTT
CASQTPGQAFSPLHF
>-|TRBJ2-7|TRBV19|-
TGTGCCAGTAGTATAGCGTCAGGGTATATCTACGAGCAGTACTTC
CASSIASGYIYEQYF
>-|TRBJ2-6|TRBV20-1|-
TGCAGTGCTAGTCCCCAGGCTGGGGCCAACGTCCTGACTTTC
CSASPQAGANVLTF
>-|TRBJ1-3|TRBV9|-
TGTGCCAGCAGCCCCAACGTGGTAGTCTCTGGAAACACCATATATTTT
CASSPNVVVSGNTIYF
>-|TRBJ1-5|TRBV27|-
TGTGCCAGCAGCCGTAAGCCACCTTCAGGGAGGGACAATCAGCCCCAGCATTTT
CASSRKPPSGRDNQPQHF
>TRBD2|TRBJ2-3|TRBV19|-
TGTGCCAGTAGTCCCCTCCAGGGCGGGGGGGGCGGAGATACGCAGTATTTT
CASSPLQGGGGGDTQYF
>TRBD1|TRBJ1-2|TRBV15|-
TGTGCCACCAGCAGAGATCAGGGACAGCTGGCCTATGGCTACACCTTC
CATSRDQGQLAYGYTF
>-|TRBJ1-5|TRBV19|-
TGTGCCAGTAGCCCCACGTGGGGCAGAGATAGCAATCAGCCCCAGCATTTT
CASSPTWGRDSNQPQHF
>-|TRBJ2-6|TRBV5-1|-
TGCGCCAGCAGCTTGGCAGGGACTGGGGCCAACGTCCTGACTTTC
CASSLAGTGANVLTF
>-|TRBJ2-3|TRBV7-2|-
TGTGCCAGCAGCCAAGGGAGCAGTAGCACAGATACGCAGTATTTT
CASSQGSSSTDTQYF
>TRBD1|TRBJ1-5|TRBV4-2|-
TGTGCCAGCAGCCAAGAAGTTGTGCGGGACAGGGGGTATCAGCCCCAGCATTTT
CASSQEVVRDRGYQPQHF
>-|TRBJ1-1|TRBV12-3/TRBV12-4|-
TGTGCCAGCAGACGGGAAAGGACTGAAGCTTTCTTT
CASRRERTEAFF
>TRBD1|TRBJ2-7|TRBV2|-
TGTGCCAGCAGTCGGACAGGGTCTCTCGAGCAGTACTTC
CASSRTGSLEQYF
>-|TRBJ1-3|TRBV19|few
TGTGCCAGTCTCCACGCAGGGTTTGGAAACACCATATATTTT
CASLHAGFGNTIYF
>TRBD1|TRBJ2-3|TRBV14|-
TGTGCCAGCAGCGAAGACAGGGGGCCAAGCACAGATACGCAGTATTTT
CASSEDRGPSTDTQYF
>-|TRBJ2-7|TRBV5-6|few
TGTGCCAGCAGCACAGACCATTACGAGCAGTACTTC
CASSTDHYEQYF
>-|TRBJ2-7|TRBV7-2|once
TGTGCCAGCAGCTTTACTGGCGAGCAGTACTTC
CASSFTGEQYF
>-|TRBJ1-1|TRBV5-1|-
TGCGCCAGCAGCTTGGGGGTCGAGGGCCCCGGAGCTTTCTTT
CASSLGVEGPGAFF
>-|TRBJ2-3|TRBV19|-
TGTGCCAGTAGTATGCGACAGGCGGTTAGCACAGATACGCAGTATTTT
CASSMRQAVSTDTQYF
>-|TRBJ1-5|TRBV7-8|-
TGTGCCAGCAGCCCGGTGACAGGAGATAGCAATCAGCCCCAGCATTTT
CASSPVTGDSNQPQHF
>TRBD1|TRBJ1-3|TRBV7-9|many
TGTGCCAGCAGTATCCAGGGGGCCTCTGGAAACACCATATATTTT
CASSIQGASGNTIYF
>-|TRBJ1-6|TRBV5-5|-
TGTGCCAGCAGCTTGTGGGCAGGGGAAAATTCACCCCTCCACTTT
CASSLWAGENSPLHF
>TRBD1|TRBJ1-1|TRBV19|-
TGTGCCAGTAGTCCCCAGGGGGCGGGCACTGAAGCTTTCTTT
CASSPQGAGTEAFF
>-|TRBJ1-1|TRBV18|few
TGTGCCAGCTCACCGAATCTCGAGACAGGGAACACTGAAGCTTTCTTT
CASSPNLETGNTEAFF
>TRBD1|TRBJ2-6|TRBV9|-
TGTGCCAGCAGCGCGGGGGACAGGGTAAACTCTGGGGCCAACGTCCTGACTTTC
CASSAGDRVNSGANVLTF
>-|TRBJ1-1|TRBV5-1|-
TGCGCCAGCAGCTTGGAGGGGCAGTACACTGAAGCTTTCTTT
CASSLEGQYTEAFF
>-|TRBJ1-2|TRBV12-3/TRBV12-4|-
TGTGCCAGCAGTTTCGGCGGCGACTATGGCTACACCTTC
CASSFGGDYGYTF
>-|TRBJ2-1|TRBV7-9|-
TGTGCCAGCAGCGCAATGGGGCAGGGCAATGAGCAGTTCTTC
CASSAMGQGNEQFF
>-|TRBJ1-2|TRBV7-9|-
TGTGCCAGCATCCTCGGAACGGGAGACTATGGCTACACCTTC
CASILGTGDYGYTF
>TRBD2|TRBJ2-3|TRBV7-2|-
TGTGCCAGCAGCTCGAGCGGGGGGGCCGGAGATACGCAGTATTTT
CASSSSGGAGDTQYF
>-|TRBJ2-5|TRBV7-2|-
TGTGCCAGCAGCTTAGCATACCCCCGGGGGATCCAAGAGACCCAGTACTTC
CASSLAYPRGIQETQYF
>TRBD2|TRBJ2-7|TRBV2|-
TGTGCCAGCAGTGAAAGGGGACTAGCGACGGGCGAGCAGTACTTC
CASSERGLATGEQYF
>-|TRBJ1-2|TRBV5-6|-
TGTGCCAGCAGCTTGGGGTTGATGGGACATGAGAATGGCTACACCTTC
CASSLGLMGHENGYTF
>-|TRBJ1-2|TRBV14|-
TGTGCCAGCAGCCCGGGGGATAACTATGGCTACACCTTC
CASSPGDNYGYTF
>TRBD2|TRBJ2-2|TRBV19|-
TGTGCCAGTAGTATTGCGGGACTAGCGGGGGCAGGCGGGGAGCTGTTTTTT
CASSIAGLAGAGGELFF
>-|TRBJ2-3|TRBV14|-
TGTGCCAGCAGCCCAGAGTTGGGACTGAGCACAGATACGCAGTATTTT
CASSPELGLSTDTQYF
>-|TRBJ1-1|TRBV18|-
TGTGCCAGCTCAAAGGGGGACACTGAAGCTTTCTTT
CASSKGDTEAFF
>-|TRBJ2-2|TRBV6-1|-
TGTGCCAGCAGTGATCGGGGTTCGAACACCGGGGAGCTGTTTTTT
CASSDRGSNTGELFF
>TRBD1|TRBJ1-5|TRBV19|few
TGTGCCAGTAGGACGGGACAGGGGAGCAATCAGCCCCAGCATTTT
CASRTGQGSNQPQHF
>TRBD1|TRBJ1-5|TRBV6-6|-
TGTGCCAGCAGTCCCCGGATGACAGGGGGCGCAGGTCAGCCCCAGCATTTT
CASSPRMTGGAGQPQHF
>-|TRBJ1-5|TRBV6-5|-
TGTGCCAGCAGTTACCGGGGCAATCAGCCCCAGCATTTT
CASSYRGNQPQHF
>-|TRBJ1-5|TRBV3-1/TRBV3-2|-
TGTGCCAGCAGCCAACAGGGGAATCGCAATCAGCCCCAGCATTTT
CASSQQGNRNQPQHF
>TRBD1|TRBJ2-2|TRBV24-1|once
TGTGCCACCAGTAGCGCCTTCGGCCTTACAGGGGGCGCTGGGGGGGAGCTGTTTTTT
CATSSAFGLTGGAGGELFF
>TRBD2|TRBJ2-1|TRBV27|-
TGTGCCAGCAGTTTAAGGCGGGGGGGCGGTGAGCAGTTCTTC
CASSLRRGGGEQFF
>TRBD2|TRBJ2-3|TRBV2|-
TGTGCCAGCAGCGGAAAGGCGGGGGGCCGCGGAGATACGCAGTATTTT
CASSGKAGGRGDTQYF
>-|TRBJ2-5|TRBV11-2|-
TGTGCCAGCAGCTTACAGGGGCACTACCAAGAGACCCAGTACTTC
CASSLQGHYQETQYF
>-|TRBJ1-2|TRBV19|-
TGTGCCAGTAGTGACCCAGGGCTAGCTAACTATGGCTACACCTTC
CASSDPGLANYGYTF
>TRBD2|TRBJ2-3|TRBV2|-
TGTGCCAGCAGACAGACTAGCGGGGGGGCCACTACGCAGTATTTT
CASRQTSGGATTQYF
>-|TRBJ1-1|TRBV7-2|-
TGTGCCAGCAGCTTATTAGCACAGAACACTGAAGCTTTCTTT
CASSLLAQNTEAFF